A selection of T cell receptor beta chains follows, all from one sample in a study of T cell responses to AZD1222 COVID-19 vaccine. Assay: immunoSEQ multiplex PCR; the TCRdb copy retains only in-frame clones and omits some. The table includes roughly 100,000 clones, roughly 91% detected once. Sequenced here: peripheral blood, sampled on day 0 of AZD1222 vaccination. These receptor sequences come from an adult in good health. Both conserved end residues are part of each CDR3. The D gene is left open where the match is weak. The size entry is marked missing in some rows and otherwise reads once, few, many or a size class.

j_call d_call clone_size v_call cdr3_aa cdr3_nt
TRBJ2-1 NA NA TRBV12-3/TRBV12-4 CASSYSPADEQFF TGTGCCAGCAGCTACTCCCCGGCCGATGAGCAGTTCTTC
TRBJ1-6 TRBD1 NA TRBV19 CATKDRGGSPLHF TGTGCCACCAAAGACAGGGGAGGTTCACCCCTCCACTTT
TRBJ2-1 NA NA TRBV27 CASSFSAGVYNEQFF TGTGCCAGCAGTTTTTCCGCAGGGGTCTACAATGAGCAGTTCTTC
TRBJ2-7 NA NA TRBV20-1 CSAGRVYEQYF TGCAGTGCCGGCCGGGTCTACGAGCAGTACTTC
TRBJ2-7 TRBD2 NA TRBV30 CAWSVTGGLYEQYF TGTGCCTGGAGTGTAACGGGAGGGCTCTACGAGCAGTACTTC
TRBJ2-7 NA NA TRBV29-1 CSVGGAALFPYEQYF TGCAGCGTTGGGGGGGCCGCTCTGTTTCCCTACGAGCAGTACTTC
TRBJ1-1 NA NA TRBV2 CASLGTQGTEAFF TGTGCCAGCCTTGGCACTCAAGGCACTGAAGCTTTCTTT
TRBJ2-1 NA NA TRBV19 CASRTLESSYNEQFF TGTGCCAGTAGGACACTAGAGAGCTCCTACAATGAGCAGTTCTTC
TRBJ1-5 NA NA TRBV7-9 CASSLGQGPIQPQHF TGTGCCAGCAGCCTTGGGCAGGGGCCCATTCAGCCCCAGCATTTT
TRBJ2-5 TRBD1 NA TRBV2 CATLDRGGQETQYF TGTGCCACCCTCGACAGGGGAGGCCAAGAGACCCAGTACTTC
TRBJ2-1 TRBD2 NA TRBV4-2 CASSQVHLAGDNEQFF TGTGCCAGCAGCCAAGTTCACCTAGCGGGGGACAATGAGCAGTTCTTC
TRBJ2-7 TRBD1 NA TRBV18 CASSPRTGAYEQYF TGTGCCAGCTCACCGAGGACAGGGGCCTACGAGCAGTACTTC
TRBJ2-7 TRBD2 NA TRBV18 CASSPQRDYEQYF TGTGCCAGCTCACCCCAGCGGGACTACGAGCAGTACTTC
TRBJ2-7 NA NA TRBV2 CASSVNLGTEQYF TGTGCCAGCAGTGTGAATCTAGGGACCGAGCAGTACTTC
TRBJ2-5 NA NA TRBV6-5 CASNPGAGETQYF TGTGCCAGCAACCCCGGAGCAGGAGAGACCCAGTACTTC
TRBJ2-5 TRBD2 NA TRBV7-9 CASSLLTGGQETQYF TGTGCCAGCAGCCTACTGACGGGGGGACAAGAGACCCAGTACTTC
TRBJ1-2 TRBD1 NA TRBV6-1 CASSEAQGAYTF TGTGCCAGCAGTGAAGCGCAGGGGGCCTACACCTTC
TRBJ2-7 NA once TRBV10-1 CASSESYGQTVYEQYF TGCGCCAGCAGTGAGTCCTATGGACAGACTGTTTACGAGCAGTACTTC
TRBJ2-7 TRBD1 NA TRBV7-9 CASSAPTGTYEQYF TGTGCCAGCAGCGCGCCGACAGGGACCTACGAGCAGTACTTC
TRBJ2-5 TRBD2 NA TRBV6-5 CASSNQLAGGQYF TGTGCCAGCAGTAACCAATTGGCGGGAGGCCAGTACTTC
TRBJ1-4 NA NA TRBV3-1/TRBV3-2 CASSSGEGESEKLFF TGTGCCAGCAGCTCAGGGGAAGGGGAGTCTGAAAAACTGTTTTTT
TRBJ1-2 NA NA TRBV19 CASSLRAAQPLYGYTF TGTGCCAGTAGTCTAAGGGCGGCCCAACCTCTTTATGGCTACACCTTC
TRBJ2-7 NA NA TRBV10-3 CAITTGSSYEQYF TGTGCCATTACTACAGGGTCTTCCTACGAGCAGTACTTC
TRBJ1-2 NA NA TRBV28 CASSLGPGVGGYTF TGTGCCAGCAGTTTAGGGCCAGGGGTCGGGGGCTACACCTTC
TRBJ2-7 TRBD2 NA TRBV10-1 CASSEGQGCGLAVSYEQYF TGCGCCAGCAGTGAGGGACAAGGTTGTGGCCTAGCGGTCTCCTACGAGCAGTACTTC
TRBJ1-1 NA NA TRBV6-5 CASSYSEQGVGTEAFF TGTGCCAGCAGTTACTCGGAACAGGGTGTGGGCACTGAAGCTTTCTTT
TRBJ2-7 NA NA TRBV19 CASSWDGTPSYEQYF TGTGCCAGTAGTTGGGACGGCACGCCCTCCTACGAGCAGTACTTC
TRBJ1-3 TRBD1 NA TRBV10-3 CAISGQGNGNTIYF TGTGCCATCAGCGGACAGGGGAATGGAAACACCATATATTTT
TRBJ2-1 TRBD2 NA TRBV11-3 CASSLPREGGNEQFF TGTGCCAGCAGCCTACCCCGGGAGGGAGGCAATGAGCAGTTCTTC
TRBJ2-2 TRBD2 NA TRBV20-1 CSASSSGSYTGELFF TGCAGTGCTAGTTCTAGCGGGAGTTACACCGGGGAGCTGTTTTTT
TRBJ2-2 NA NA TRBV2 CASKVTVGTGELFF TGTGCCAGCAAGGTGACAGTGGGGACCGGGGAGCTGTTTTTT